This TCR beta chain was captured in a study of shared clonotypes between healthy human individuals. Study-level information: Per donor, three plates held CD4 naive cells, three held CD4 memory, two held CD8 naive and one held CD8 memory.

This clone was picked up a small number of times. Other DNA sequences in the sample encode the same CDR3. Terminally differentiated effector memory CD45RA+ cells were excluded by CCR7 positive selection of CD45RO-negative cells. V lost 5 bases, J lost 5 bases, and 5 bases stayed unmatched. In germline, CDR1 is SEHNR, CDR2 FQNEAQ (reference sequence). CDR3 length: 13 amino acids. TCRdb's copy holds only in-frame clones and misses some; the assay was immunoSEQ multiplex PCR. The repertoire holds millions of clones, with about 94% as singletons. Input material: naive CD8+ T cells sorted from blood. The sequence was obtained from a young man in good health. The J gene is TRBJ2-7, the V gene TRBV7-9, with 8 bases fitting TRBD1. This chain's CDR3 is CASSANRGDEQYF. The CDR3 DNA follows: TGTGCCAGCAGCGCGAACAGGGGGGACGAGCAGTACTTC.